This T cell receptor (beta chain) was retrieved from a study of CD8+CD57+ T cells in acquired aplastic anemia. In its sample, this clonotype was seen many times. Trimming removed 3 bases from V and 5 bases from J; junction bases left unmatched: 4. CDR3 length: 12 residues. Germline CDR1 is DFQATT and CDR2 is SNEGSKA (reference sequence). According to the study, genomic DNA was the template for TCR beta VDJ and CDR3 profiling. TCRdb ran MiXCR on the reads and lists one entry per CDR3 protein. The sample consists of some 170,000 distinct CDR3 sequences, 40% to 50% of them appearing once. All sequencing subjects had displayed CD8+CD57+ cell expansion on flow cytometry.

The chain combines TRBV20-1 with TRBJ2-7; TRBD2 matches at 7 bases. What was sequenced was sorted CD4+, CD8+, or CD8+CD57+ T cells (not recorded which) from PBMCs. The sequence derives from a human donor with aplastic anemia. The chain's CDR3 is CSARRGIDEQYF. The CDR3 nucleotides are TGCAGTGCTAGGCGGGGGATTGACGAGCAGTACTTC.